The source of this TCR beta chain is a study of blood T cell repertoires in COVID-19. At the level of the study: Samples representing acute and convalescent COVID-19 were sourced from the United States, Italy and Spain. From T cells, B-cell-depleted T cells, or PBMCs came the material, which was cDNA or gDNA.

The CDR3 loop spans 13 amino acids. CDR1 and CDR2 (germline): MNHEY, SVGAGI. The V end lost 7 bases, the J end lost 6 bases, and 15 bases lay between the germline ends. Original handling: Amplified reference gene primers provided the basis for estimating nucleated cell counts. TCRdb's table, derived via immunoSEQ multiplex PCR, lists solely in-frame clones and lacks some. V and J calls and clone size are as listed in that table; D and trimming were resolved from the DNA. Of about 280,000 clones listed, 70% to 90% are singletons. This clone was seen a few times. This sequence joins TRBV6-5 and TRBJ1-1; no reliable D call. The sample was peripheral blood. This clonotype was obtained from a young man with active or convalescent COVID-19. Here the CDR3 reads CASIPVLVAEAFF. The CDR3 DNA is TGTGCCAGCATTCCGGTCCTGGTTGCTGAAGCTTTCTTT.